This TCR beta chain was documented in a study of T-cell reconstitution after alpha-beta-depleted transplantation in children. Trimming cost V 10 bases and J 4 bases, with 10 bases left between them. The CDR3 is 11 amino acids. Germline CDR1 reads SEHNR; CDR2 reads FQNEAQ (reference sequence). TCRbeta library preparation incorporated unique molecular identifiers. TCRdb reprocessed the PCR reads via MiXCR and lists one record per CDR3 protein. The sample has about 190,000 distinct CDR3 sequences, about 6.4% seen once. There are many counts of this clonotype. This rearrangement joins TRBV7-9 to TRBJ1-1; tentatively, D is TRBD1 (5 bases). The sequence was obtained from a human donor who donated a stem cell graft to a child with Wiskott-Aldrich syndrome. This material consisted of PBMCs from the stem cell graft donor, taken from the stem cell graft. The CDR3 region is CATREFTEAFF. DNA of the CDR3: TGTGCCACCAGGGAATTCACTGAAGCTTTCTTT.